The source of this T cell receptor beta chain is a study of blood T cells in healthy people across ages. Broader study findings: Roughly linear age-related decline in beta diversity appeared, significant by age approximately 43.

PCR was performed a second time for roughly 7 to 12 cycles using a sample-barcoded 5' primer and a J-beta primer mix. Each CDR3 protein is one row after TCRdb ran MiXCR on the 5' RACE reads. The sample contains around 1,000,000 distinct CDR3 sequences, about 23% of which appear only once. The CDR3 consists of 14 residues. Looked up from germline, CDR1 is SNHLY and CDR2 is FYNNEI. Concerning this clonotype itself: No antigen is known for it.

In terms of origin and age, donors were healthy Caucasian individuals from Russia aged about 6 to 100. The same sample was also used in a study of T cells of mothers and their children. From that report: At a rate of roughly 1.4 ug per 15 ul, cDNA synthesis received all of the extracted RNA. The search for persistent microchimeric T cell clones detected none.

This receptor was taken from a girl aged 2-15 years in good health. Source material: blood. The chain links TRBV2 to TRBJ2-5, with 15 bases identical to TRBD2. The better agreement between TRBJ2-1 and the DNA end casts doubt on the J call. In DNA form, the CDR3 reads TGTGCCAGCTCGGGACTAGCGGGAGGATTTGAGCAGTTCTTC. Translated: CASSGLAGGFEQFF.